The clone carrying this T cell receptor beta chain was detected many times. The data were taken from a study of CD8 T cells in ankylosing spondylitis. J lost 2 bases, V lost 4 bases, and 5 bases had no gene match. This CDR3 region has 16 residues. Per germline, CDR1 SGHKS and CDR2 YYEKEE (reference sequence). Construction of TCR beta libraries was performed using quantitative 5'-RACE with molecular barcodes. TCRdb reprocessed the 5' RACE reads via MiXCR and lists one record per CDR3 protein. The sample contains approximately 220,000 distinct CDR3 sequences, around 24% of which appear only once. This TCR came from a male donor with ankylosing spondylitis or in good health (not recorded which). The sample taken for sequencing was blood, either unsorted or a sorted T cell fraction (not recorded which). The chain has TRBV5-5 and TRBJ2-7; TRBD2 agrees at 14 bases. The CDR3 is CASSPGGLAGAYEQYF. The CDR3 coding sequence is TGTGCCAGCAGCCCCGGGGGACTAGCGGGAGCCTACGAGCAGTACTTC.